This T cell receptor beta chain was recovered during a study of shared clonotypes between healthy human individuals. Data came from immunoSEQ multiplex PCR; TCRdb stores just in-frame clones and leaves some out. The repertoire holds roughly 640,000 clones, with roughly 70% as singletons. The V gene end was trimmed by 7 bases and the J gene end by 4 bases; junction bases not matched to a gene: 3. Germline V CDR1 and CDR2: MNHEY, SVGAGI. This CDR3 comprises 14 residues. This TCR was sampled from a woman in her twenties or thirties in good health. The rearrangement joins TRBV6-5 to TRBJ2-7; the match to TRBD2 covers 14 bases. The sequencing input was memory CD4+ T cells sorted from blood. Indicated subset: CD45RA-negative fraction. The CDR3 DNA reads TGTGCCAGCACCGGGACTAGCGGGAGTTACGAGCAGTACTTC. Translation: CASTGTSGSYEQYF.